One and the same sample provided the 14 T cell receptor beta chains below, sequenced in a study of T cells in Graves' hyperthyroidism and ophthalmopathy. Authors of the study amplified TCR beta CDR3 regions from RNA transcripts. The HTBI primer set drove a first-round RT-PCR of the TCR CDR3. TCRdb used MiXCR to reprocess the multiplex PCR reads, holding one entry per CDR3 protein. The sample lists around 450,000 distinct CDR3 sequences, about 15% occurring once. The sequenced material came from blood. The receptors originated from a woman between 18 and 29 years old with Graves' hyperthyroidism.

Ten or more counts support this clonotype. The chain employs TRBV28 and TRBJ2-7; the match to TRBD2 covers 10 bases. CDR1 and CDR2 from the germline V gene are MDHEN and SYDVKM. Trimming at V came to 5 bases and at J to 3 bases, leaving 10 bases not matched to a gene. The CDR3 is 16 residues long. CDR3 sequence reads: CASSAPSGSTGYEQYF. CDR3 in DNA: TGTGCCAGCAGTGCTCCTAGCGGGAGTACGGGCTACGAGCAGTACTTC. Full variable domain (rest looked up from reference TRBV28 and TRBJ2-7): DVKVTQSSRYLVKRTGEKVFLECVQDMDHENMFWYRQDPGLGLRLIYFSYDVKMKEKGDIPEGYSVSREKKERFSLILESASTNQTSMYLCASSAPSGSTGYEQYFGPGTRLTVT.

There are a few counts of this clonotype. V gene TRBV7-3 combines with J gene TRBJ2-1; no reliable D call. V lost 4 bases and J lost 7, with 8 bases in between. The CDR3 contains 12 residues. Germline V gene lookup returns CDR1 SGHTA and CDR2 FQGTGA. The CDR3 loop reads CASSSPPNEQFF. The CDR3 nucleotides read TGTGCCAGCAGCTCCCCCCCAAATGAGCAGTTCTTC.

This clonotype was found many times. This chain links TRBV6-1 with TRBJ2-6, with 7 bases that match TRBD2. The V segment lost 8 bases and the J segment 3 bases; nucleotides outside the gene matches: 13. CDR1 and CDR2 (germline): MNHNS, SASEGT. The CDR3 runs to 17 residues. CDR3 DNA: TGTGCCAGCTACAGGACTGCGGGAGCCGGTGGGGCCAACGTCCTGACTTTC. Translated, it gives CASYRTAGAGGANVLTF.

This clonotype has at least ten counts. This chain links TRBV6-1 with TRBJ1-2; tentative D call: TRBD1 (5 bases). Germline loops: CDR1 MNHNS, CDR2 SASEGT. The ends were cut back, 7 bases at V and 7 bases at J, with 16 bases in the middle. The length of the CDR3 is 13 residues. CDR3 coding DNA: TGTGCCAGCACCGCCCAGGGAGGGCTTGGCTACACCTTC. Translation: CASTAQGGLGYTF.

As for this clonotype: A much larger clone lies a single base off, so this may be a read error. V and J are TRBV20-1 and TRBJ2-3; 8 bases are a match to TRBD2. Germline V gene lookup returns CDR1 DFQATT and CDR2 SNEGSKA (reference sequence). The CDR3 covers 15 residues. This chain's CDR3 is CGAGGGGTFTDTQYF. The CDR3 DNA follows: TGCGGTGCTGGGGGCGGGGGGACCTTCACAGATACGCAGTATTTT.

V usage is TRBV12-3 or TRBV12-4 and J usage is TRBJ2-2; 9 bases map to TRBD2. The V gene end was trimmed by 3 bases and the J gene end by 7 bases; junction bases not matched to a gene: 6. The CDR3 totals 15 residues. Written as DNA, the CDR3 is TGTGCCAGCAGTTTTGGTAGCGGGAGTGGCGGGGAGCTGTTTTTT. Amino acid sequence: CASSFGSGSGGELFF.

This chain links TRBV20-1 with TRBJ1-3; D not resolved. Germline CDR1 is DFQATT and CDR2 is SNEGSKA (reference sequence). V shed 0 bases and J shed 0 bases, with 12 bases lying between them. CDR3 length: 16 amino acids. Written as DNA, the CDR3 is TGCAGTGCTAGAGATAGGTGGCGGCACTCTGGAAACACCATATATTTT. This translates into CSARDRWRHSGNTIYF.

Ten or more counts support this clonotype. The chain employs TRBV12-3 or TRBV12-4 and TRBJ1-5; D unclear. This CDR3 has 15 amino acids. Trimming left V 4 bases short and J 0 bases short, with 10 bases between. CDR3 sequence reads: CASSSREISNQPQHF. CDR3 sequence (DNA): TGTGCCAGCAGTTCTCGGGAGATTAGCAATCAGCCCCAGCATTTT.

This clonotype was counted at least ten times. The J gene is TRBJ2-7, the V gene TRBV11-2, with D tentatively TRBD1 (6 bases). This CDR3 region has 14 residues. Trimming stripped 4 bases from V and 0 bases from J, with 10 bases between. Germline V gene data show CDR1 as SGHAT and CDR2 as FQNNGV. The CDR3 spells CASSSTGSSYEQYF. CDR3 nucleotides: TGTGCCAGCAGCTCGACAGGTAGCTCCTACGAGCAGTACTTC.

This clonotype appeared many times. The chain is built from TRBV24-1 and TRBJ1-5; D ambiguous. Germline CDR1 and CDR2: KGHDR and SFDVKD. The CDR3 spans 17 residues. V lost 4 bases and J lost 7, with 22 bases in between. The CDR3: CATSDPPKIWGSQPQHF. CDR3 nucleotides: TGTGCCACCAGTGACCCCCCCAAGATCTGGGGTTCGCAGCCCCAGCATTTT.

The chain uses TRBV7-9 and TRBJ2-7, with TRBD1 as a possible D gene (6 bases). Trimming cost V 3 bases and J 3 bases, with 21 bases left between them. Per the germline V gene, CDR1 is SEHNR and CDR2 is FQNEAQ (reference sequence). CDR3 length: 17 residues. In nucleotides, the CDR3 is TGTGCCAGCAGCTTCAATACAGGGTTGAGGCGCTTCTACGAGCAGTACTTC. It yields the protein CASSFNTGLRRFYEQYF.

This clonotype appeared many times. The rearrangement joins TRBV5-1 to TRBJ2-3; 9 bases fit TRBD1. The CDR3 loop spans 16 amino acids. V lost 4 bases to trimming and J lost 0 bases; unmatched junction nucleotides: 6. Per the germline V gene, CDR1 is SGHRS and CDR2 is YFSETQ. The CDR3 sequence: CASSPNRGLSTDTQYF. The CDR3 DNA reads as TGCGCCAGCAGCCCGAACAGGGGGCTGAGCACAGATACGCAGTATTTT.

This clonotype showed up many times. The chain is built from TRBV6-6 and TRBJ1-4; TRBD1 is a possible D gene (5 bases). Germline CDR1 reads MNHNY; CDR2 reads SVGAGI (reference sequence). This CDR3 contains 15 residues. The V end was cut by 2 bases, the J end by 6 bases, with 13 bases between. CDR3 sequence (DNA): TGTGCCAGCAGTTACCGAGGGGTCTGGCATGAAAAACTGTTTTTT. It encodes CASSYRGVWHEKLFF.

This clonotype was counted at least ten times. V gene TRBV5-1 combines with J gene TRBJ2-7; TRBD2 agrees at 7 bases. CDR3 size: 15 residues. J gave up 6 bases and V 3 bases, and 12 bases lay outside the gene matches. Germline assignment: CDR1 SGHRS and CDR2 YFSETQ. The CDR3 loop is CASSSGLLATPEQYF. Written as DNA, the CDR3 is TGCGCCAGCAGCTCGGGCCTACTAGCGACTCCCGAGCAGTACTTC.